The 12 T cell receptor beta chains reported below all come from one sample, sequenced in a study of blood T cell repertoires in COVID-19. Sequencing used immunoSEQ multiplex PCR; TCRdb keeps in-frame clones, though not all of them. The sample yields roughly 160,000 clones, roughly 81% seen once. The sequenced material came from peripheral blood. The receptors were sampled from a woman of 80 years or more with COVID-19, enrolled during active disease.

V usage is TRBV19 and J usage is TRBJ1-5, with TRBD1 matching over 7 bases. Germline V gene sequence: CDR1 LNHDA, CDR2 SQIVND (reference sequence). The CDR3 loop spans 15 amino acids. Trimming removed 5 bases from V and 6 bases from J; junction bases left unmatched: 10. In nucleotides, the CDR3 is TGTGCCAGTAGTCTACCGACAGGGATGGGTCAGCCCCAGCATTTT. It yields the protein CASSLPTGMGQPQHF.

The rearrangement uses TRBV7-8 and TRBJ1-3, with D unresolved. Trimming pared 0 bases from V and 1 base from J, leaving 13 bases between. Germline V lookup: CDR1 SGHVS, CDR2 FQNEAQ. The CDR3 has 17 amino acids. The CDR3 DNA sequence: TGTGCCAGCAGCTTAGCGGGCATCCCTAATTCTGGAAACACCATATATTTT. Translated, it gives CASSLAGIPNSGNTIYF.

This clone came up once. The chain employs TRBV6-1 and TRBJ2-7, with TRBD1 matching over 8 bases. CDR3 length: 13 amino acids. After removal of 3 bases from V and 5 bases from J, the junction contained 3 bases not matched to a gene. Per germline, CDR1 MNHNS and CDR2 SASEGT. In nucleotides, the CDR3 is TGTGCCAGCAGTGACCAGACAGGGGACGAGCAGTACTTC. This codes for CASSDQTGDEQYF.

This chain connects TRBV6-5 to TRBJ2-7; D possibly corresponds to TRBD2 (6 bases). CDR3 length: 15 amino acids. Trimming shortened V by 2 bases and J by 3 bases, and 14 bases separated the two germline ends. Germline lookup yields CDR1 MNHEY and CDR2 SVGAGI. CDR3 in amino acids: CASSYRGKGYYEQYF. In DNA form, the CDR3 reads TGTGCCAGCAGTTACCGGGGGAAAGGATACTACGAGCAGTACTTC.

J is TRBJ1-6 and V is TRBV30; 7 bases agree with TRBD1. V gave up 4 bases and J gave up 9 bases; unmatched junction bases: 12. The CDR3 runs to 15 residues. From germline, CDR1 is GTSNPN and CDR2 SVGIG (reference sequence). The CDR3 loop is CAWNFRTGRSSPLHF. DNA for the CDR3: TGTGCCTGGAATTTCCGGACAGGTCGGAGTTCACCCCTCCACTTT. Supplemented by reference TRBV30 and TRBJ1-6, the full variable domain reads SQTIHQWPATLVQPVGSPLSLECTVEGTSNPNLYWYRQAAGRGLQLLFYSVGIGQISSEVPQNLSASRPQDRQFILSSKKLLLSDSGFYLCAWNFRTGRSSPLHFGNGTRLTVT.

V is TRBV19 and J is TRBJ1-2; D might be TRBD1 (5 bases). The CDR3 totals 17 residues. Germline V CDR1 and CDR2: LNHDA, SQIVND (reference sequence). Trimming took 7 bases from V and 2 from J, leaving 23 bases between them. The CDR3 protein is CASTAGPPDPLNYGYTF. Written as DNA, the CDR3 is TGTGCCAGTACCGCGGGACCGCCGGACCCCCTGAACTATGGCTACACCTTC.

This chain uses TRBV3-1 (or the pseudogene TRBV3-2) with TRBJ1-1; the match to TRBD1 covers 7 bases. Germline V gene lookup returns CDR1 LGHDT and CDR2 YNNKEL (reference sequence). CDR3 length: 13 amino acids. V shed 5 bases, J shed 4 bases, and the junction held 4 bases outside the gene matches. CDR3 sequence reads: CASSYNRGTEAFF. In nucleotides, the CDR3 is TGTGCCAGCAGCTACAACAGGGGCACTGAAGCTTTCTTT.

This clone occurred once. This chain uses TRBV6-5 with TRBJ1-1; 7 nucleotides line up with TRBD1. The V and J ends lost 2 bases and 3 bases, in that order; junction bases with no gene match: 6. Germline V lookup: CDR1 MNHEY, CDR2 SVGAGI. This CDR3 spans 15 amino acids. CDR3 bases: TGTGCCAGCAGTTACCTCAGGGGGATCGACACTGAAGCTTTCTTT. Encoded protein: CASSYLRGIDTEAFF.

The chain uses TRBV2 and TRBJ2-1; D is perhaps TRBD2 (6 bases). V gave up 7 bases and J gave up 5 bases, with 21 bases separating them. The CDR3 extends over 16 amino acids. The germline V gene encodes CDR1 SNHLY and CDR2 FYNNEI. CDR3: CASTMTGGASNNEQFF. The DNA of the CDR3 is TGTGCCAGCACTATGACGGGCGGGGCCTCTAACAATGAGCAGTTCTTC.

The table lists this clone with a few counts. The CDR3 loop reads CASSRTTGQPLYGYTF. The CDR3 DNA follows: TGCGCCAGCAGCCGGACTACGGGACAGCCTCTCTATGGCTACACCTTC. This chain uses TRBV4-1 with TRBJ1-2, with TRBD1 matching 7 bases. Unmatched junction bases numbered 12, after V lost 4 bases and J lost 4 bases. Looked up from germline, CDR1 is MGHRA and CDR2 is YSYEKL. This CDR3 comprises 16 residues.

The rearrangement links TRBV11-2 to TRBJ2-3, with 10 bases matching TRBD2. Trimming cost V 3 bases and J 2 bases; bases outside gene matches: 11. The CDR3 has 18 amino acids. In germline, CDR1 is SGHAT, CDR2 FQNNGV. The CDR3 DNA is TGTGCCAGCAGCTTCGAAATAATAGCGGGGGGTAACACAGATACGCAGTATTTT. The encoded protein is CASSFEIIAGGNTDTQYF.

About this clone: Other DNA sequences in this sample translate to the same CDR3. The chain has TRBV4-1 and TRBJ2-1, with a tentative D call TRBD2 (6 bases). CDR1 MGHRA and CDR2 YSYEKL come from the germline V gene. CDR3 length: 12 residues. V gave up 2 bases and J gave up 12 bases, with 11 bases separating them. CDR3 nucleotides: TGCGCCAGCAGCCAATTTCCCGGGGGGCAGTTCTTC. Its translation is CASSQFPGGQFF.